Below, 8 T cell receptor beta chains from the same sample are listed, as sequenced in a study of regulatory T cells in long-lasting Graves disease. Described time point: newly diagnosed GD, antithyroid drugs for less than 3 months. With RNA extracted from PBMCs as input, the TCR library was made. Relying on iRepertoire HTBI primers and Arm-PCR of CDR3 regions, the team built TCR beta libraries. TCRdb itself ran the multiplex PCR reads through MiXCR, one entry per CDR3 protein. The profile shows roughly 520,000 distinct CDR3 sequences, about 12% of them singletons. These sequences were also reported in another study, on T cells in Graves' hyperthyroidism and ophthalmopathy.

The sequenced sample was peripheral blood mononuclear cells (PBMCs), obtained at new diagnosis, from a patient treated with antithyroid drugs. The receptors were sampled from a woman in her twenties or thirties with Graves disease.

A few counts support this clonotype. The CDR3 DNA reads TGTGCCAGCAGCCAAGACAGGGGGTTCCCCTCCTACAATGAGCAGTTCTTC. Translation gives CASSQDRGFPSYNEQFF. The chain is built from TRBV16 and TRBJ2-1, with 9 bases identical to TRBD1. Germline V gene data show CDR1 as KGHSY and CDR2 as FQNENV. Losses at the gene ends were 2 bases for V and 0 bases for J; bases not matched to a gene: 5. This CDR3 has 17 amino acids. Filled out from reference TRBV16 and TRBJ2-1, the complete variable domain reads GEEVAQTPKHLVRGEGQKAKLYCAPIKGHSYVFWYQQVLKNEFKFLISFQNENVFDETGMPKERFSAKCLPNSPCSLEIQATKLEDSAVYFCASSQDRGFPSYNEQFFGPGTRLTVL.

CDR3 region: CASSEFRGSYNSPLHF. The CDR3, as DNA: TGTGCCAGCAGTGAATTCAGGGGATCCTATAATTCACCCCTCCACTTT. The gene calls are TRBV25-1 and TRBJ1-6, with a possible D match to TRBD1 (6 bases). Trimming cost V 1 base and J 1 base, with 8 bases left between them. Germline CDR1 and CDR2: MGHDK and SYGVNS. The CDR3 spans 16 residues.

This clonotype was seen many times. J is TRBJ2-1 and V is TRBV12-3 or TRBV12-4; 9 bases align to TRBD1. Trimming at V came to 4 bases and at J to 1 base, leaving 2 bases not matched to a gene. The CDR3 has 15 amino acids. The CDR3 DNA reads TGTGCCAGCAGTTCGGACAGGGGTTCCTACAATGAGCAGTTCTTC. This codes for CASSSDRGSYNEQFF.

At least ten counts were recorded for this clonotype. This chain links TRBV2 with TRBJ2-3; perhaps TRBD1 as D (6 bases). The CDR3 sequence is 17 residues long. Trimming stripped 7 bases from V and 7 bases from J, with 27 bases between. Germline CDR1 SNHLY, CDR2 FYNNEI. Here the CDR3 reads CASTDTLPGVVQHTQYF. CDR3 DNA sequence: TGTGCCAGCACCGATACCCTCCCAGGGGTCGTTCAGCATACGCAGTATTTT.

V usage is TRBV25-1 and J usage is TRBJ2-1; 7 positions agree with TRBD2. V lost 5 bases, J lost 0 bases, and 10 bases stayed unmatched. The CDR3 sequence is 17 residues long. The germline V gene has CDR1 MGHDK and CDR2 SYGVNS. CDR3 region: CASSSMPRTSSYNEQFF. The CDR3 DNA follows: TGTGCCAGCAGTTCGATGCCCCGGACTAGCTCCTACAATGAGCAGTTCTTC.

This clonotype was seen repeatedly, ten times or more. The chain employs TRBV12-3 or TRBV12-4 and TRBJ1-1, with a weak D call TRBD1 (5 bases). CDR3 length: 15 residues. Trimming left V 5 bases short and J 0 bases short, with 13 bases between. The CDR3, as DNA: TGTGCCAGCAGTGTCGCCGGGGGGGTGAACACTGAAGCTTTCTTT. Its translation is CASSVAGGVNTEAFF.

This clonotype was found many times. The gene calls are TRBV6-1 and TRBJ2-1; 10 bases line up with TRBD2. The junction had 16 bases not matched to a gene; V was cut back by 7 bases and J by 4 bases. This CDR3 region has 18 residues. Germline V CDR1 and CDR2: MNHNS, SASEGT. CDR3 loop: CASTPKEREGPSYNEQFF. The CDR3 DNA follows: TGTGCCAGCACCCCGAAGGAGCGGGAGGGCCCATCATACAATGAGCAGTTCTTC.

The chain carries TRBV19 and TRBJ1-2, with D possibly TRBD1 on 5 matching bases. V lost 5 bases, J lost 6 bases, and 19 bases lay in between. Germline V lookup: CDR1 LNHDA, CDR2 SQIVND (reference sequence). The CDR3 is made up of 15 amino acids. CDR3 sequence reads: CASSLIVQGSDGYTF. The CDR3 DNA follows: TGTGCCAGTAGTCTAATTGTCCAGGGTTCAGATGGCTACACCTTC.